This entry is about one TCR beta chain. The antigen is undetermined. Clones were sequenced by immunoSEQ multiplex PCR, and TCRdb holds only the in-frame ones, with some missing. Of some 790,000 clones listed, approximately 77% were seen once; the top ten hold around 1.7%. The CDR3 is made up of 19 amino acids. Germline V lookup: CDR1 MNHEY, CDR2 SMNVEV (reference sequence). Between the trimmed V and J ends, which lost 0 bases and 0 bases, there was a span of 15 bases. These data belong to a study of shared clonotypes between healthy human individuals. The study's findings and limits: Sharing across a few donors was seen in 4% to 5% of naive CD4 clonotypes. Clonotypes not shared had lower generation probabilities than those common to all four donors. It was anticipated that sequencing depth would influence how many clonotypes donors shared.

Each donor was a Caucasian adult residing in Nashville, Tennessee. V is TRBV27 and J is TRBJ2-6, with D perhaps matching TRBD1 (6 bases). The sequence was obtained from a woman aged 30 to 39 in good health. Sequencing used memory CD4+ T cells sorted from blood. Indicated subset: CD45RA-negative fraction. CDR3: CASSLSSGHESSGANVLTF. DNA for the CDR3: TGTGCCAGCAGTTTATCGTCGGGACACGAGAGCTCTGGGGCCAACGTCCTGACTTTC. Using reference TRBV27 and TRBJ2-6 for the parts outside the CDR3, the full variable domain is EAQVTQNPRYLITVTGKKLTVTCSQNMNHEYMSWYRQDPGLGLRQIYYSMNVEVTDKGDVPEGYKVSRKEKRNFPLILESPSPNQTSLYFCASSLSSGHESSGANVLTFGAGSRLTVL.